Presented here are 17 T cell receptor beta chains from one specimen sequenced in a study of spatial heterogeneity in lung cancer. TCRdb recomputed calls from the 5' RACE reads with MiXCR, one row per CDR3 protein. The data show approximately 11,000 distinct CDR3 sequences, with 3% to 4.5% seen just once and more than 6.5% held by the top ten. Time point described: sample taken at primary tumor resection. Sequencing of whole RNA from tumor, nontumor lung or frozen PBMC involved no sorting. The specimen was normal lung tissue next to the tumor, collected at surgery. The source of these receptors is a male donor with early-stage non-small cell lung cancer.

This clonotype showed up many times. It is unclear where the CDR3 begins or ends on the DNA, so no DNA is shown, and the CDR3 is as TCRdb lists it. This chain uses TRBV7-5 with TRBJ1-5; TRBD1 was called by the table and not checked on the DNA. TRBV7-5 is a known pseudogene. The CDR3 contains 21 residues when both ends are counted. The CDR3 is CISVPEFSLTDRANSNQPQHF.

By sample fraction, this clonotype is medium-sized. The rearrangement joins TRBV5-1 to TRBJ2-1; weak D call: TRBD1 (6 bases). The V end was cut by 3 bases, the J end by 10 bases, with 23 bases between. Germline V gene lookup returns CDR1 SGHRS and CDR2 YFSETQ. There are 16 residues in the CDR3. The CDR3 DNA is TGCGCCAGCAGCTCCCATCGACAGGTTGGTGGGGACGAGCAGTTCTTC. Amino acid sequence: CASSSHRQVGGDEQFF.

This clonotype was seen ten or more times. The chain joins TRBV3-1 to TRBJ2-5; D is unresolved. Trimming stripped 1 base from V and 5 bases from J, with 11 bases between. In germline, CDR1 is LGHDT, CDR2 YNNKEL (reference sequence). The CDR3 sequence is 14 residues long. The CDR3 reads CASSQAPTVETQYF. The CDR3 DNA follows: TGTGCCAGCAGCCAAGCACCCACGGTGGAGACCCAGTACTTC.

This clonotype has ten or more counts. This chain links TRBV10-3 with TRBJ2-7, with 11 bases that match TRBD1. This CDR3 has 15 amino acids. Germline CDR1 is ENHRY and CDR2 is SYGVKD. V shed 5 bases and J 1 base; nucleotides not matched to a gene: 4. The CDR3 spells CAISPGTGGSYEQYF. The CDR3 DNA is TGTGCCATCAGTCCAGGGACAGGGGGGTCCTACGAGCAGTACTTC.

This clonotype was observed many times. A much more abundant neighbour one base away suggests this may be a read error. The chain has TRBV19 and TRBJ2-7, with TRBD2 matching over 12 bases. The CDR3 has 16 residues. The germline CDR1 and CDR2 sequences are LNHDA and SQIVND (reference sequence). The CDR3 reads CVSSRLAGASNYEQYF. DNA for the CDR3: TGTGTCAGTAGCAGACTAGCGGGGGCCTCAAACTACGAGCAGTACTTC.

The sample holds many counts of this clonotype. The V call is TRBV20-1, the J call TRBJ2-4; 12 nucleotides line up with TRBD2. Germline lookup yields CDR1 DFQATT and CDR2 SNEGSKA (reference sequence). CDR3 length equals 19 residues. V was pared by 3 bases and J by 3 bases, with 15 bases of the junction left unmatched. CDR3 protein: CSASSGLASGRAGKNIQYF. CDR3 DNA sequence: TGCAGTGCTAGTTCGGGGCTCGCTAGCGGGAGGGCCGGCAAAAACATTCAGTACTTC.

This clonotype was seen at least ten times. The chain combines TRBV20-1 with TRBJ2-7; the match to TRBD2 covers 11 bases. The CDR3 totals 14 residues. Germline-derived CDR1 and CDR2 are DFQATT and SNEGSKA (reference sequence). Unmatched junction bases numbered 5, after V lost 6 bases and J lost 1 base. The CDR3 loop is CSAVSGGASYEQYF. DNA of the CDR3: TGCAGTGCCGTTAGCGGGGGGGCATCCTACGAGCAGTACTTC.

This clonotype ranks as medium-sized (0.01 to 0.1%). The rearrangement joins TRBV7-9 to TRBJ2-2; TRBD1 aligns across 7 bases. The V segment lost 6 bases and the J segment 8 bases; nucleotides outside the gene matches: 3. The CDR3 contains 12 residues. Germline CDR1 SEHNR, CDR2 FQNEAQ (reference sequence). The CDR3: CASRTGSGELFF. CDR3 coding DNA: TGTGCCAGCAGGACAGGGTCGGGGGAGCTGTTTTTT.

This clonotype was counted many times. V gene TRBV6-2 or TRBV6-3 combines with J gene TRBJ2-7; D unclear. This CDR3 is 13 amino acids long. Germline V gene sequence: CDR1 MNHEY, CDR2 SVGEGT. V lost 4 bases, J lost 2 bases, and 9 bases lay in between. In DNA form, the CDR3 reads TGTGCCAGCAGTTCGAACAGAGCCTACGAGCAGTACTTC. It codes for CASSSNRAYEQYF.

There are many counts of this clonotype. This chain links TRBV2 with TRBJ1-1; D not certain. Germline V CDR1 and CDR2: SNHLY, FYNNEI. The length of the CDR3 is 13 residues. V lost 4 bases, J lost 0 bases, and 6 bases lay in between. The CDR3 region is CASSASMNTEAFF. The CDR3 DNA reads as TGTGCCAGCAGTGCAAGTATGAACACTGAAGCTTTCTTT.

This clonotype was picked up many times. The chain has TRBV20-1 and TRBJ1-1, with D unresolved. V was trimmed by 2 bases and J by 1 base, leaving 11 bases between them. This CDR3 is built from 14 residues. Germline V CDR1 and CDR2: DFQATT, SNEGSKA (reference sequence). The DNA for the CDR3 is TGCAGTGCTAGACAAGGACGGTCGAACACTGAAGCTTTCTTT. Residues: CSARQGRSNTEAFF.

This clonotype was detected ten times or more. This rearrangement joins TRBV12-3 or TRBV12-4 to TRBJ2-1; 11 bases line up with TRBD2. The CDR3 runs to 16 residues. Trimming removed 3 bases from V and 4 bases from J; junction bases left unmatched: 5. CDR3 sequence (DNA): TGTGCCAGCAGTTTGGCCGGGACTAGCGGATACAATGAGCAGTTCTTC. Protein product: CASSLAGTSGYNEQFF.

In its sample, this clonotype is medium-sized. The V and J genes are TRBV12-3 or TRBV12-4 and TRBJ2-2; D gene ambiguous. This CDR3 has 16 amino acids. The V end lost 3 bases, the J end lost 5 bases, and 16 bases lay between the germline ends. CDR3 sequence (DNA): TGTGCCAGCAGTTTGCTCGGCGAGGTCAGGACCGGGGAGCTGTTTTTT. Protein sequence: CASSLLGEVRTGELFF.

This clonotype has at least ten counts. The chain is built from TRBV5-8 and TRBJ2-7; D gene uncertain. CDR1 SGHTS and CDR2 YDEGEE come from the germline V gene. The CDR3 length is 11 residues. The V and J ends lost 0 bases and 7 bases respectively, with 5 bases between them. The chain's CDR3 is CASSLAMEQYF. As DNA, the CDR3 is TGTGCCAGCAGCTTGGCTATGGAGCAGTACTTC.

This clonotype was seen many times. The chain links TRBV7-2 to TRBJ2-3; no firm D call. V dropped 7 bases and J dropped 6 bases, with 14 bases sitting between them. Germline-derived CDR1 and CDR2 are SGHTA and FQGNSA. The CDR3 is 13 amino acids. The CDR3 loop reads CASKPYLEDTQYF. As DNA, the CDR3 is TGTGCCAGCAAGCCATACCTTGAGGATACGCAGTATTTT.

This clonotype was detected many times. The V gene is TRBV24-1, the J gene TRBJ1-4; 8 positions agree with TRBD1. Unmatched junction bases numbered 7, after V lost 3 bases and J lost 2 bases. Germline-derived CDR1 and CDR2 are KGHDR and SFDVKD. The CDR3 totals 17 residues. This CDR3 is CATSDRGQGVTNEKLFF. The CDR3 bases are TGTGCCACCAGTGATCGAGGACAGGGAGTGACTAATGAAAAACTGTTTTTT.

The chain joins TRBV19 to TRBJ2-5; possible D gene TRBD1, 5 bases. V was shortened by 6 bases and J by 5 bases, with 10 bases between the two germline ends. CDR1 and CDR2 (germline): LNHDA, SQIVND (reference sequence). The CDR3 spans 12 residues. The CDR3 spells CASSGDSETQYF. In DNA form, the CDR3 reads TGTGCCAGTAGCGGCGACAGTGAGACCCAGTACTTC.